This entry concerns a single TCR beta chain. Its cognate antigen is unknown. This sample is drawn from a study of PD-1 blockade in classical Hodgkin lymphoma. Whole-study findings and limits: Complete responders' diversity at baseline resembled that of newly diagnosed patients.

CDR1 is SNHLY, CDR2 FYNNEI, per germline. The CDR3 is made up of 12 amino acids. Trimming took off 7 bases at V and 1 base at J, with 6 bases between the two ends. Sequencing was performed with immunoSEQ multiplex PCR; in TCRdb, only in-frame clones are kept and a portion is missing. In the table there are over 15,000 clones, approximately 70% of which are singletons. The time point was: cycle 4 day 1 (C4D1), after 6 weeks of nivolumab. With no exception, relapse followed autologous stem cell transplantation in all patients, and brentuximab vedotin exposure varied. Starting with thawed PBMCs, CD4+ T cells were purified by magnetic negative selection. Best responses were complete response, partial response or progressive disease.

The chain couples TRBV2 to TRBJ2-3; D ambiguous. The receptor comes from a human donor with classical Hodgkin lymphoma. This specimen consisted of CD4+ T cells from blood, obtained before the fourth cycle of nivolumab. In DNA form, the CDR3 reads TGTGCCAGCACCTCGGGCACAGATACGCAGTATTTT. It yields the protein CASTSGTDTQYF.